These T cell receptor beta chains were read from a single sample in a study of beta chain features in type 1 diabetes. TCRdb's copy holds only in-frame clones and misses some; the assay was immunoSEQ multiplex PCR. The table lists about 150,000 clones, about 44% of them singletons. The specimen was Tregs from blood. The receptors here all came from a man aged 18 to 29 in good health. Both conserved end residues are part of each CDR3. The D gene is left open where the match is weak. The size field is filled for only some rows; it gives once, few, many or a size class.

D	J	size	V	DNA	CDR3
.	TRBJ2-1	.	TRBV10-3	TGTGCCATCAGCTCGACACGTTACAATGAGCAGTTCTTC	CAISSTRYNEQFF
TRBD1	TRBJ1-6	.	TRBV10-3	TGTGCCATCAGTGATTACAGGGGTCATTCACCCCTCCACTTT	CAISDYRGHSPLHF
.	TRBJ2-3	.	TRBV18	TGTGCCAGCTCACTCGCAGGTGACACAGATACGCAGTATTTT	CASSLAGDTDTQYF
.	TRBJ1-1	few	TRBV30	TGTGCCTGGGCCGGCGGCGGGGCCCGGACTGAAGCTTTCTTT	CAWAGGGARTEAFF
.	TRBJ2-5	once	TRBV5-1	TGCGCCAGCAGCTGGACGGCAGGGCATGAGACCCAGTACTTC	CASSWTAGHETQYF
.	TRBJ1-5	.	TRBV7-2	TGTGCCAGCAGCTACGTGTCGGGGGATAATCAGCCCCAGCATTTT	CASSYVSGDNQPQHF
.	TRBJ2-7	.	TRBV5-1	TGCGCCAGCAGCTTGGCCCATGTTTACGGGTACGAGCAGTACTTC	CASSLAHVYGYEQYF
TRBD2	TRBJ2-1	.	TRBV19	TGTGCCAGTAGTATACAGGGAGGGGACAATGAGCAGTTCTTC	CASSIQGGDNEQFF
.	TRBJ1-3	once	TRBV6-5	TGTGCCAGCAGTCGGTACTCTGGAAACACCATATATTTT	CASSRYSGNTIYF
.	TRBJ1-1	few	TRBV6-1	TGTGCCAGCAGTCGTTACCGAGTGACTGAAGCTTTCTTT	CASSRYRVTEAFF
.	TRBJ1-3	.	TRBV28	TGTGCCAGCAGTCCGACAGGATTCCTCTCTGGAAACACCATATATTTT	CASSPTGFLSGNTIYF
TRBD1	TRBJ1-2	.	TRBV25-1	TGTGCCAGCAGTGAATGGGCAGGGGGGATCGACGGCTACACCTTC	CASSEWAGGIDGYTF
TRBD1	TRBJ1-1	few	TRBV29-1	TGCAGCGCGGGGGGACAGGGCGGTAGGACTGAAGCTTTCTTT	CSAGGQGGRTEAFF
TRBD1	TRBJ2-7	few	TRBV7-9	TGTGCCAGCAGCTCCTGGACAGGAACCTACGAGCAGTACTTC	CASSSWTGTYEQYF
TRBD2	TRBJ2-5	.	TRBV7-2	TGTGCCAGCAGCCGAGCGGGGGGGACCCAAGAGACCCAGTACTTC	CASSRAGGTQETQYF
.	TRBJ2-7	once	TRBV7-9	TGTGCCAGCAGCTGGGTCGACGGGAGCTCCGCCCCCTACGAGCAGTACTTC	CASSWVDGSSAPYEQYF
.	TRBJ2-1	.	TRBV10-3	TGTGCCATCAGTGAAAGGGGGTCCTACAATGAGCAGTTCTTC	CAISERGSYNEQFF
.	TRBJ2-7	few	TRBV28	TGTGCCAGCAGCCGCTACGGCGAGCAGTACTTC	CASSRYGEQYF
TRBD1	TRBJ2-2	few	TRBV19	TGTGCCAGTAGTATCGGACAGGGGCTGATCACCGGGGAGCTGTTTTTT	CASSIGQGLITGELFF
TRBD1	TRBJ1-5	.	TRBV18	TGTGCCAGCTCACCATCGGGACAGGGATCTTGGCAGCCCCAGCATTTT	CASSPSGQGSWQPQHF
.	TRBJ2-7	.	TRBV15	TGTGCCACCAGCAGAGATTGGACAACTCTCTACGAGCAGTACTTC	CATSRDWTTLYEQYF
TRBD2	TRBJ2-5	.	TRBV5-1	TGCGCCAGCAGCTTGTACGGGACTAGCGGGTTAGAGACCCAGTACTTC	CASSLYGTSGLETQYF
.	TRBJ2-1	.	TRBV5-1	TGCGCCAGCACCCTAAAGCTTGACTCCTACAATGAGCAGTTCTTC	CASTLKLDSYNEQFF
.	TRBJ1-1	.	TRBV4-1	TGCGCCAGCAGCCAAACCGGGACTTCTGAAGCTTTCTTT	CASSQTGTSEAFF